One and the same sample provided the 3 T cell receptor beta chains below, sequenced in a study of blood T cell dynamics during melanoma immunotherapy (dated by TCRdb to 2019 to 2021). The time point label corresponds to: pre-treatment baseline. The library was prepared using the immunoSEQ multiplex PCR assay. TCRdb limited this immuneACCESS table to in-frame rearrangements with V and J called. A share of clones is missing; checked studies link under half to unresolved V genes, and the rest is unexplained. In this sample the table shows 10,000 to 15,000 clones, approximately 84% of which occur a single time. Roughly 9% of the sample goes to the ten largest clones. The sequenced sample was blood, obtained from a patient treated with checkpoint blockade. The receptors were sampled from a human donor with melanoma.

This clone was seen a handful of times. CDR3 amino acids: CSARASTEAFF. The CDR3 region has the DNA TGCAGTGCTAGAGCTAGTACTGAAGCTTTCTTT. The V gene is TRBV20-1, the J gene TRBJ1-1; D unclear. Trimming took 1 base from V and 5 from J, leaving 5 bases between them. The germline gives CDR1 DFQATT, CDR2 SNEGSKA (reference sequence). The CDR3 loop spans 11 amino acids.

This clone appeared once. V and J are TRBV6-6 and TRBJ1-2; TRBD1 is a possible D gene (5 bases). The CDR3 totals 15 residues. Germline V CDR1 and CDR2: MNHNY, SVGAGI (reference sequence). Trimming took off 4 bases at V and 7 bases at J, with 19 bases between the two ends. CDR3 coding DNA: TGTGCCAGCAGTTGGACCCCGGGGGGGTCCGGTGGCTACACCTTC. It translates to CASSWTPGGSGGYTF.

The DNA of the CDR3 is TGTGCCAGCAGTCCCCCTAGCTCGGTCAATGAGCAGTTCTTC. Protein product: CASSPPSSVNEQFF. This chain links TRBV27 with TRBJ2-1, with D possibly matching TRBD2 (5 bases). Trimming took 5 bases from V and 6 from J, leaving 14 bases between them. The CDR3 consists of 14 residues. Germline CDR1 reads MNHEY; CDR2 reads SMNVEV (reference sequence).